These 22 T cell receptor beta chains were sequenced from one sample in a study of blood T cells in healthy people across ages. The second PCR ran roughly 7 to 11 cycles with a sample-barcoded 5' primer and J-beta primers. One entry per CDR3 protein results from TCRdb running MiXCR on the 5' RACE reads. The sample contains some 920,000 distinct CDR3 sequences, roughly half of which appear only once. Sequencing input: blood. The receptors come from a woman aged 55-75 years in good health.

Concerning this clonotype itself: One junction end does not reproduce the germline sequence, and a read error may be involved. The chain links TRBV5-1 to TRBJ2-1, with 8 nucleotides matching TRBD2. CDR1 and CDR2 (germline): SGHRS, YFSETQ. CDR3 length: 16 amino acids. The CDR3 here is CASGLSGISSYNEQFF. The CDR3, as DNA: TGCGCCAGCGGCCTTAGCGGGATCAGCTCCTACAATGAGCAATTCTTC.

The table lists this clonotype with a few counts. The J gene is TRBJ2-3, the V gene TRBV20-1; TRBD2 matches 14 bases. Trimming removed 2 bases from V and 4 bases from J; junction bases left unmatched: 5. This CDR3 is built from 16 residues. Germline loops: CDR1 DFQATT, CDR2 SNEGSKA (reference sequence). CDR3 sequence reads: CSARPGLAGAADTQYF. The CDR3 DNA is TGCAGTGCTAGACCGGGACTAGCGGGAGCGGCAGATACGCAGTATTTT.

The J gene is TRBJ2-4, the V gene TRBV12-3 or TRBV12-4; D may be TRBD1 (6 bases). The CDR3 length is 15 residues. The V gene lost 7 bases and the J gene lost 5 bases, with 18 bases spanning the gap. The CDR3 spells CASKLGQNLENIQYF. CDR3 sequence (DNA): TGTGCCAGCAAGCTCGGACAGAATCTAGAAAACATTCAGTACTTC.

The V gene is TRBV9, the J gene TRBJ1-1; 7 bases align to TRBD1. V lost 4 bases to trimming and J lost 1 base; unmatched junction nucleotides: 4. Per germline, CDR1 SGDLS and CDR2 YYNGEE. The CDR3 has 14 residues. The CDR3 coding sequence is TGTGCCAGCAGCAAGGGACAGACGAACACTGAAGCTTTCTTT. Protein sequence: CASSKGQTNTEAFF. The variable domain in full, with the rest retrieved from reference TRBV9 and TRBJ1-1, is DSGVTQTPKHLITATGQRVTLRCSPRSGDLSVYWYQQSLDQGLQFLIQYYNGEERAKGNILERFSAQQFPDLHSELNLSSLELGDSALYFCASSKGQTNTEAFFGQGTRLTVV.

CDR3 in amino acids: CASSLPDNEQYF. The CDR3 nucleotides are TGTGCCAGCTCACTCCCGGACAATGAGCAGTACTTC. The rearrangement uses TRBV18 and TRBJ2-7; D is possibly TRBD1 (5 bases). CDR1 is KGHSH, CDR2 LQKENI, per germline. CDR3 length equals 12 residues. Between the trimmed V and J ends, which lost 4 bases and 7 bases, there was a span of 11 bases.

The chain carries TRBV20-1 and TRBJ1-5, with D possibly being TRBD1 (5 bases). This CDR3 comprises 14 residues. The germline gives CDR1 DFQATT, CDR2 SNEGSKA (reference sequence). V was pared by 0 bases and J by 5 bases, with 11 bases between. The DNA for the CDR3 is TGCAGTGCTAGAGAAAGGGGTTACCATCAGCCCCAGCATTTT. It yields the protein CSARERGYHQPQHF.

The rearrangement uses TRBV11-1 and TRBJ1-2, with 7 nucleotides matching TRBD1. With V trimmed by 7 bases and J by 8 bases, 7 bases remained unmatched. The CDR3 runs 12 residues. From germline, CDR1 is SGHAT and CDR2 FQDESV (reference sequence). Here the CDR3 reads CASTHTGDGYTF. The CDR3 DNA reads TGTGCCAGCACCCACACAGGGGACGGCTACACCTTC.

The J gene is TRBJ2-1, the V gene TRBV5-1, with D possibly called TRBD1 or TRBD2 (6 bases each). CDR1 is SGHRS and CDR2 is YFSETQ in the germline V gene. The CDR3 covers 11 residues. The ends were cut back, 2 bases at V and 14 bases at J, with 11 bases in the middle. The CDR3 loop is CASSLQGLEFF. CDR3 bases: TGCGCCAGCAGCTTACAGGGACTGGAGTTCTTC. Drawing the rest from reference TRBV5-1 and TRBJ2-1, the complete variable domain is KAGVTQTPRYLIKTRGQQVTLSCSPISGHRSVSWYQQTPGQGLQFLFEYFSETQRNKGNFPGRFSGRQFSNSRSEMNVSTLELGDSALYLCASSLQGLEFFGPGTRLTVL.

This clonotype was seen just once. The chain joins TRBV3-1 to TRBJ1-1; D call uncertain. CDR3 size: 13 residues. CDR1 is LGHDT, CDR2 YNNKEL, per germline (reference sequence). Trimming stripped 4 bases from V and 7 bases from J, with 13 bases between. CDR3 DNA sequence: TGTGCCAGCAGCCCCCAAAGGAGAGGTGAAGCTTTCTTT. As protein: CASSPQRRGEAFF.

The chain employs TRBV27 and TRBJ1-5; weak D call: TRBD1 (5 bases). The CDR3 consists of 16 residues. V was shortened by 2 bases and J by 1 base, with 12 bases between the two germline ends. Germline lookup yields CDR1 MNHEY and CDR2 SMNVEV (reference sequence). This CDR3 is CASSLIGARSNQPQHF. In DNA form, the CDR3 reads TGTGCCAGCAGTTTAATAGGGGCGCGGAGCAATCAGCCCCAGCATTTT.

Turning to this clonotype: A read error may be the cause here, since a much bigger clone is one base away. The V gene is TRBV27, the J gene TRBJ2-1, with D hard to call. Germline lookup yields CDR1 MNHEY and CDR2 SMNVEV (reference sequence). The CDR3 loop spans 14 amino acids. The CDR3 bases are TGTGCCAGCCGCATGGTACAGACCTACAGTGAGCAGTTCTTC. Protein sequence: CASRMVQTYSEQFF.

This clonotype was seen ten or more times. The chain recombines TRBV12-3 or TRBV12-4 with TRBJ1-5; 10 bases align to TRBD1. V dropped 6 bases and J dropped 7; count of bases not matched to a gene: 6. The CDR3 length is 14 residues. The CDR3 spells CASSRTGGDQPQHF. CDR3 nucleotide sequence: TGTGCCAGCAGCCGGACAGGGGGAGACCAGCCCCAGCATTTT.

This clonotype was observed a single time. The rearrangement links TRBV3-1 to TRBJ2-7, with D maybe TRBD2 (6 bases). Germline values: CDR1 LGHDT, CDR2 YNNKEL (reference sequence). The CDR3 is 12 residues long. V gave up 4 bases and J gave up 4 bases, with 8 bases separating them. This chain's CDR3 is CASSRTMYEQYF. DNA of the CDR3: TGTGCCAGCAGCCGGACTATGTACGAGCAGTACTTC.

The chain employs TRBV2 and TRBJ2-2; 7 bases align to TRBD2. The CDR3 is 15 amino acids. Germline values: CDR1 SNHLY, CDR2 FYNNEI. V lost 8 bases and J lost 0; bases outside the gene matches: 6. The CDR3 sequence is CASGLAEANTGELFF. The CDR3 DNA is TGTGCCAGCGGGCTAGCGGAGGCGAACACCGGGGAGCTGTTTTTT.

This clonotype appeared many times. The rearrangement links TRBV27 to TRBJ2-5; D might be TRBD1 or TRBD2, each matching 5 bases. Germline CDR1 is MNHEY and CDR2 is SMNVEV (reference sequence). CDR3 length equals 15 residues. Deletions cut 3 bases from V and 1 base from J, with 12 bases between. DNA for the CDR3: TGTGCCAGCAGTTTGGGGGAACCATCCCAAGAGACCCAGTACTTC. Its protein product is CASSLGEPSQETQYF.

The rearrangement links TRBV29-1 to TRBJ2-1; 7 bases match TRBD2. Per germline, CDR1 SQVTM and CDR2 ANQGSEA. The CDR3 consists of 13 residues. V was pared by 2 bases and J by 6 bases, with 4 bases of the junction left unmatched. CDR3 residues: CSVEPSGINEQFF. For the CDR3, the DNA is TGCAGCGTTGAACCTAGCGGCATCAATGAGCAGTTCTTC.

This clonotype has only a few counts. The chain has TRBV3-1 and TRBJ2-5; D might be TRBD1 (5 bases). The CDR3 has 13 amino acids. The germline V and J ends were trimmed by 5 bases and 4 bases, with 11 bases remaining between them. Germline V gene sequence: CDR1 LGHDT, CDR2 YNNKEL (reference sequence). The CDR3 spells CASSTQGGETQYF. For the CDR3, the DNA is TGTGCCAGCAGCACCCAGGGTGGAGAGACCCAGTACTTC.

This chain uses TRBV7-2 with TRBJ2-7; 9 bases fit TRBD1. Germline V gene lookup returns CDR1 SGHTA and CDR2 FQGNSA. V shed 5 bases and J 3 bases; nucleotides not matched to a gene: 5. The CDR3 is made up of 14 amino acids. In DNA form, the CDR3 reads TGTGCCAGCAGCGAACAGGGGGCTTTCTACGAGCAGTACTTC. This sequence encodes CASSEQGAFYEQYF.

The V call is TRBV4-2, the J call TRBJ1-6, with unresolved D. CDR3 length: 12 residues. The germline V gene encodes CDR1 LGHNA and CDR2 YNFKEQ. V lost 0 bases and J 14 bases, leaving 8 bases between the germline ends. DNA for the CDR3: TGTGCCAGCAGCCAAGATTTGGTATCCCTCCACTTT. This translates into CASSQDLVSLHF.

The CDR3 sequence: CAFTALKTQYF. The CDR3 DNA follows: TGTGCCTTCACAGCACTAAAAACCCAGTACTTC. The chain combines TRBV30 with TRBJ2-5; D is undetermined. CDR3 length equals 11 residues. Germline V gene sequence: CDR1 GTSNPN, CDR2 SVGIG (reference sequence). Between the trimmed V and J ends, which lost 7 bases and 8 bases, there was a span of 14 bases.

V gene TRBV7-2 combines with J gene TRBJ2-7; TRBD1 matches at 7 bases. With 0 bases clipped from V and 12 bases from J, the junction kept 8 bases outside the gene matches. CDR3 length: 13 residues. Germline CDR1 and CDR2: SGHTA and FQGNSA. The CDR3 here is CASSLARQGGPYF. The CDR3 DNA is TGTGCCAGCAGCTTAGCCCGACAGGGCGGTCCGTACTTC.

This chain links TRBV18 with TRBJ2-5; D not certain. The CDR3 is 14 residues long. Germline values: CDR1 KGHSH, CDR2 LQKENI. V dropped 2 bases and J dropped 1 base, with 8 bases sitting between them. The CDR3 protein is CASSPLGAQETQYF. The CDR3 DNA reads TGTGCCAGCTCACCATTAGGAGCCCAAGAGACCCAGTACTTC.